These T cell receptor beta chains were read from a single sample in a study of PD-L1 blockade in urothelial cancer. The data were produced by immunoSEQ multiplex PCR, yet TCRdb's version contains in-frame clones alone and is incomplete. The sample includes 14,000 to 15,000 clones, roughly 88% of them seen just once. The specimen was PBMCs, collected around atezolizumab (anti-PD-L1) treatment. These receptors all come from a man between 65 and 80 years old with urothelial cancer. CDR3s include the opening cysteine and the closing phenylalanine or tryptophan. The D gene is left open where the match is weak. The size field is filled for only some rows; it gives once, few, many or a size class.

d_call	clone_size	v_call	j_call	cdr3_nt	cdr3_aa
TRBD2	.	TRBV15	TRBJ2-1	TGTGCCACCAGCATGGATCGGACTAGCGGCCCCAATGAGCAGTTCTTC	CATSMDRTSGPNEQFF
.	.	TRBV11-2	TRBJ2-3	TGTGCCAGCAGCTTACTAACTCCTAGCACAGATACGCAGTATTTT	CASSLLTPSTDTQYF
TRBD1	.	TRBV7-2	TRBJ1-5	TGTGCCAGCGGGACAGGGAATCAGCCCCAGCATTTT	CASGTGNQPQHF
.	.	TRBV27	TRBJ2-2	TGTGCCAGCATGAGCGGGTCTCACACCGGGGAGCTGTTTTTT	CASMSGSHTGELFF
TRBD1	.	TRBV5-1	TRBJ2-5	TGCGCCAGCAGCTTGGGGGCCTTTGGACAGGGCGTAGAGACCCAGTACTTC	CASSLGAFGQGVETQYF
TRBD1	.	TRBV11-3	TRBJ1-3	TGTGCCAGCAGCTACACAGGGGTTGGAAACACCATATATTTT	CASSYTGVGNTIYF
TRBD1	once	TRBV9	TRBJ2-7	TGTGCCAGCAGCCCTACGGGACAGAACTACGAGCAGTACTTC	CASSPTGQNYEQYF
.	.	TRBV9	TRBJ1-1	TGTGCCAGCAGCGTAGAGGGGGGGACTGAAGCTTTCTTT	CASSVEGGTEAFF
.	once	TRBV2	TRBJ2-5	TGTGCCAGCAGTGAAGCGCTCGGCGGGGTCGGGGAGACCCAGTACTTC	CASSEALGGVGETQYF
.	.	TRBV11-2	TRBJ1-1	TGTGCCAGCCGCGGCACAAGCACCTCGAACACTGAAGCTTTCTTT	CASRGTSTSNTEAFF
.	.	TRBV11-2	TRBJ1-1	TGTGCCAGCAGCTTCCTCAGGGTAGGAGATGAAGCTTTCTTT	CASSFLRVGDEAFF
TRBD1	.	TRBV30	TRBJ1-2	TGTGCCTGGCAGGACAGGGGGCTCTCAGACTATGGCTACACCTTC	CAWQDRGLSDYGYTF
TRBD1	.	TRBV5-1	TRBJ2-5	TGCGCCAGCAGACGGACAGGGGGGCATCAAGAGACCCAGTACTTC	CASRRTGGHQETQYF
.	once	TRBV4-1	TRBJ2-3	TGCGCCAGCAGCCAATACCCAAACGGGGGCACGGGAGGTACGCAGTATTTT	CASSQYPNGGTGGTQYF
TRBD2	.	TRBV6-5	TRBJ2-7	TGTGCCAGCAGTTCGACTAGCGGGGGTTTCCTCTACGAGCAGTACTTC	CASSSTSGGFLYEQYF
TRBD1	.	TRBV27	TRBJ1-5	TGTGCCAGCAGTTTCGGACAGGGCTGGAATCAGCCCCAGCATTTT	CASSFGQGWNQPQHF
.	.	TRBV27	TRBJ2-7	TGTGCCAGCGGGACATTCTCCTACGAGCAGTACTTC	CASGTFSYEQYF
.	.	TRBV5-1	TRBJ2-1	TGCGCCAGCACAAGGGGGGGACAAGACTTCAATGAGCAGTTCTTC	CASTRGGQDFNEQFF
.	.	TRBV29-1	TRBJ1-2	TGCAGCGTTGACAAGACAGCGAGCGGCTACACCTTC	CSVDKTASGYTF
TRBD2	.	TRBV4-2	TRBJ2-1	TGTGCCAGCAGCCAAAGCCGGGGGGTAGCGGGGGGGATCGACAATGAGCAGTTCTTC	CASSQSRGVAGGIDNEQFF
TRBD1	.	TRBV7-2	TRBJ1-6	TGTGCCAGCAGCTCGCAGCAGGACAGGAGAACTTCACCCCTCCACTTT	CASSSQQDRRTSPLHF
.	.	TRBV19	TRBJ1-3	TGTGCCAGTAGTATAGGAGCATGGGGGCTACTCTCTGGAAACACCATATATTTT	CASSIGAWGLLSGNTIYF
.	medium-sized	TRBV4-1	TRBJ2-5	TGCGCCAGCAGCCATTACGGGAGCGGGGAGACCCAGTACTTC	CASSHYGSGETQYF
.	.	TRBV9	TRBJ2-2	TGTGCCAGCAGCGTAGTGGGGGGCACCGGGGAGCTGTTTTTT	CASSVVGGTGELFF
.	.	TRBV6-4	TRBJ1-1	TGTGCCCCAGAAGGGAGCACTGAAGCTTTCTTT	CAPEGSTEAFF
TRBD1	.	TRBV2	TRBJ1-5	TGTGCCAGCAGTGAACAGGGGGCGAGCAATCAGCCCCAGCATTTT	CASSEQGASNQPQHF
.	.	TRBV11-3	TRBJ1-1	TGTGCCAGCAGCTTCGGGGGAGGGACTGAAGCTTTCTTT	CASSFGGGTEAFF
.	few	TRBV4-2	TRBJ2-7	TGTGCCAGCAGCCAAGATTGGAGGGGGCCCCGCGAGCAGTACTTC	CASSQDWRGPREQYF
.	few	TRBV6-5	TRBJ1-6	TGTGCCAGCAGTTACGTTCAGGGTAGAACACCCCTCCACTTT	CASSYVQGRTPLHF
TRBD1	.	TRBV7-9	TRBJ1-2	TGTGCCAGCAGCTTAGGGGGACAGGTCTATGGCTACACCTTC	CASSLGGQVYGYTF
.	once	TRBV28	TRBJ1-3	TGTGCCACCTCAAAGGGGCACTCTGGAAACACCATATATTTT	CATSKGHSGNTIYF
TRBD1	.	TRBV19	TRBJ1-2	TGTGCCAGTACCGGAGGAGGACAGGGATGGGACTATGGCTACACCTTC	CASTGGGQGWDYGYTF
TRBD1	once	TRBV18	TRBJ1-1	TGTGCCAGCTCACCAGGGACAGGGAGGATGAACACTGAAGCTTTCTTT	CASSPGTGRMNTEAFF
TRBD1	.	TRBV5-1	TRBJ1-2	TGCGCCAGCAGCTTGGGACAGGGGGCGCGTCTGGATGGCTACACCTTC	CASSLGQGARLDGYTF
TRBD2	.	TRBV5-1	TRBJ2-3	TGCGCCAGCAGCTTGGTAGCGGGGGGGGTAGATACGCAGTATTTT	CASSLVAGGVDTQYF
.	.	TRBV10-1	TRBJ2-7	TGCGCCAGCAGTGACCATGACAATCGCGAGCAGTACTTC	CASSDHDNREQYF
.	.	TRBV2	TRBJ1-2	TGTGCCAGCAACAAGGGAGACGACTATGGCTACACCTTC	CASNKGDDYGYTF
.	.	TRBV7-9	TRBJ2-1	TGTGCCAGCAGCCACGGTAGGGCGGGGCACTACAATGAGCAGTTCTTC	CASSHGRAGHYNEQFF
.	.	TRBV4-1	TRBJ2-2	TGCGCCAGCAGCCAAGGACCAATCGCCAGACTAAACACCGGGGAGCTGTTTTTT	CASSQGPIARLNTGELFF